Presented here are 14 T cell receptor beta chains from one specimen sequenced in a study of cytomegalovirus exposure and HLA in healthy donors. PCR amplification relied on 60 Vbeta primers (plus 13 Jbeta primers). Libraries were prepared by immunoSEQ multiplex PCR; TCRdb keeps only in-frame clonotypes and omits some of them. The sample records about 140,000 clones, over 75% being singletons. Specimen: PBMCs. The source of these receptors is a female donor in good health and CMV-seronegative.

The CDR3 region is CASSSSGANVLTF. CDR3 nucleotides: TGTGCCAGCAGTTCTTCTGGGGCCAACGTCCTGACTTTC. This sequence joins TRBV6-5 and TRBJ2-6, with D hard to call. The length of the CDR3 is 13 residues. V gave up 4 bases and J gave up 1 base, with 2 bases separating them. CDR1 MNHEY and CDR2 SVGAGI come from the germline V gene.

V usage is TRBV30 and J usage is TRBJ1-4; no clear D. This CDR3 comprises 13 residues. Trimming removed 8 bases from V and 2 bases from J, with 12 bases in between. Germline loops: CDR1 GTSNPN, CDR2 SVGIG (reference sequence). The CDR3 region is CAGPDETNEKLFF. CDR3 in DNA: TGTGCCGGGCCGGATGAGACTAATGAAAAACTGTTTTTT.

V usage is TRBV7-9 and J usage is TRBJ1-5; no clear D. V was trimmed by 0 bases and J by 7 bases, leaving 4 bases between them. Germline CDR1 reads SEHNR; CDR2 reads FQNEAQ (reference sequence). The CDR3 runs 12 residues. The CDR3 sequence: CASSLAEQPQHF. For the CDR3, the DNA is TGTGCCAGCAGCTTAGCAGAGCAGCCCCAGCATTTT.

CDR3 amino acids: CASRSTTGSNSPLHF. The CDR3 DNA reads as TGTGCCAGCAGGTCCACGACAGGGAGCAATTCACCCCTCCACTTT. The chain couples TRBV2 to TRBJ1-6; TRBD1 agrees at 7 bases. Germline trimming cut 6 bases from V and 7 bases from J; bases unmatched to any gene: 9. CDR1 is SNHLY, CDR2 FYNNEI, per germline. This CDR3 is built from 15 residues.

There are a few counts of this clone. V gene TRBV6-5 combines with J gene TRBJ1-3; D unclear. Germline lookup yields CDR1 MNHEY and CDR2 SVGAGI. The CDR3 contains 16 residues. V gave up 0 bases and J gave up 2 bases, with 11 bases separating them. For the CDR3, the DNA is TGTGCCAGCAGTTACTCGAGCGGTGGACCTGGAAACACCATATATTTT. Translating gives CASSYSSGGPGNTIYF.

The chain combines TRBV5-5 with TRBJ1-1; 7 positions match TRBD1. The CDR3 consists of 15 residues. The V segment lost 0 bases and the J segment 3 bases; nucleotides outside the gene matches: 5. CDR1 is SGHKS and CDR2 is YYEKEE in the germline V gene (reference sequence). The CDR3 here is CASSLEPRGDTEAFF. The CDR3 DNA reads TGTGCCAGCAGCTTGGAGCCCAGGGGGGACACTGAAGCTTTCTTT.

The rearrangement links TRBV6-6 to TRBJ2-7; TRBD1 is a possible D gene (7 bases). Per the germline V gene, CDR1 is MNHNY and CDR2 is SVGAGI (reference sequence). Trimming stripped 6 bases from V and 3 bases from J, with 15 bases between. The CDR3 length is 14 residues. The CDR3 DNA reads TGTGCCAGCAGGCGGGGACAGCAGAGCTACGAGCAGTACTTC. This gives the protein CASRRGQQSYEQYF.

The J gene is TRBJ2-3, the V gene TRBV4-1; 7 nucleotides match TRBD2. Germline assignment: CDR1 MGHRA and CDR2 YSYEKL. The CDR3 totals 19 residues. The J segment lost 3 bases and the V segment lost 0 bases, leaving 15 bases of the junction unmatched. CDR3 bases: TGCGCCAGCAGCCAAGATGCCCTACCGGGACCGGGGGGAACAGATACGCAGTATTTT. Translation gives CASSQDALPGPGGTDTQYF.

J is TRBJ2-7 and V is TRBV27; maybe TRBD2 (6 bases). CDR3 size: 18 residues. CDR1 MNHEY and CDR2 SMNVEV come from the germline V gene (reference sequence). V was pared by 8 bases and J by 0 bases, with 26 bases between. CDR3 coding DNA: TGTGCCAGCTCCCCCATAGGTGCTAGCGAACTTAACTCCTACGAGCAGTACTTC. It specifies CASSPIGASELNSYEQYF.

The rearrangement uses TRBV13 and TRBJ2-1; possible D gene TRBD1, 5 bases. Trimming cost V 5 bases and J 2 bases, with 13 bases left between them. The CDR3 is 15 residues long. Germline-derived CDR1 and CDR2 are PRHDT and FYEKMQ (reference sequence). The CDR3 spells CASSSRENPYNEQFF. As DNA, the CDR3 is TGTGCCAGCAGCAGCAGGGAAAACCCCTACAATGAGCAGTTCTTC.

The chain has TRBV6-5 and TRBJ1-2; the D gene is possibly TRBD1 (6 bases). The CDR3 has 14 amino acids. V was clipped by 6 bases and J by 3 bases, with 14 bases between them. The germline gives CDR1 MNHEY, CDR2 SVGAGI. The CDR3 reads CASRKDRADYGYTF. For the CDR3, the DNA is TGTGCCAGCAGAAAGGACAGAGCGGACTATGGCTACACCTTC.

This chain links TRBV18 with TRBJ2-2; D unresolved. V lost 5 bases to trimming and J lost 4 bases, with 8 bases between them. CDR3 length: 13 residues. CDR1 is KGHSH and CDR2 is LQKENI in the germline V gene. The DNA for the CDR3 is TGTGCCAGCTCAGAGGAGATCACCGGGGAGCTGTTTTTT. It translates to CASSEEITGELFF.

Only one count was recorded for this clone. The DNA of the CDR3 is TGTGCCAGCAGTGATTTGCAGGGACTAGCGGTCTCCTACGAGCAGTACTTC. Translated, it gives CASSDLQGLAVSYEQYF. The rearrangement uses TRBV2 and TRBJ2-7; 11 positions agree with TRBD2. The CDR3 runs 17 residues. Trimming took 3 bases from V and 0 from J; bases not matched to a gene: 7. Germline lookup yields CDR1 SNHLY and CDR2 FYNNEI.

V usage is TRBV29-1 and J usage is TRBJ2-7; the D gene is possibly TRBD1 (6 bases). The germline V and J ends were trimmed by 5 bases and 5 bases, with 19 bases remaining between them. CDR1 SQVTM and CDR2 ANQGSEA come from the germline V gene. The CDR3 consists of 14 residues. CDR3 DNA: TGCAGCGTTCAAGCTTTAACAGGGTTCGACGAGCAGTACTTC. Its translation is CSVQALTGFDEQYF.